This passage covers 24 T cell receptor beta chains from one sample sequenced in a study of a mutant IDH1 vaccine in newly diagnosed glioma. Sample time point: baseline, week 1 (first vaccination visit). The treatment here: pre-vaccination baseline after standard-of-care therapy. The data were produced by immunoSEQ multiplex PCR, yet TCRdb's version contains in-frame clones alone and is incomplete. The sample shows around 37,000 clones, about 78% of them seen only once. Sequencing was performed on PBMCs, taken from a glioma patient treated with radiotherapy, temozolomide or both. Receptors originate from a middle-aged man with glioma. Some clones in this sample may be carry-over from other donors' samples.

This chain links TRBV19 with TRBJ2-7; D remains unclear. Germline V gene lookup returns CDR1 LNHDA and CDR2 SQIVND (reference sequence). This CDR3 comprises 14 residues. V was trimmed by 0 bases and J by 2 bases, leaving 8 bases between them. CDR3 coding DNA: TGTGCCAGTAGTATAGAGGCCATCACCTACGAGCAGTACTTC. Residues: CASSIEAITYEQYF.

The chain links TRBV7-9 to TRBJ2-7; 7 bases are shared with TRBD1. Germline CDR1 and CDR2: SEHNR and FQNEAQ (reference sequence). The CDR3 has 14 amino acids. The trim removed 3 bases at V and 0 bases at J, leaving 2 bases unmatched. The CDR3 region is CASSLGQTSYEQYF. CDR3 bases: TGTGCCAGCAGCTTGGGACAGACCTCCTACGAGCAGTACTTC.

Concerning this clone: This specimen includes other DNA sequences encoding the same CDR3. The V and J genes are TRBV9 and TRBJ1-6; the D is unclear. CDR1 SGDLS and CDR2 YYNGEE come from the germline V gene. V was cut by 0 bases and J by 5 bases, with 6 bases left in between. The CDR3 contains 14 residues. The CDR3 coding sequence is TGTGCCAGCAGCGTAGAGGGTAATAATTCACCCCTCCACTTT. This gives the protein CASSVEGNNSPLHF.

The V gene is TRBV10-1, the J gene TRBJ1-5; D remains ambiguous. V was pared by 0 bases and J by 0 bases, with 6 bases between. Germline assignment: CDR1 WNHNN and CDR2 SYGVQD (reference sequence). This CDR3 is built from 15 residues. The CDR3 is CASSESGGSNQPQHF. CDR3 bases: TGCGCCAGCAGTGAGTCGGGAGGTAGCAATCAGCCCCAGCATTTT.

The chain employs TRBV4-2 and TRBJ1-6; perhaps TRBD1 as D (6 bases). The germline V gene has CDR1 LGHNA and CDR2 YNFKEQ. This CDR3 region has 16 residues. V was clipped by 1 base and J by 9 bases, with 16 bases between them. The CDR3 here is CASSQVVRVGGSPLHF. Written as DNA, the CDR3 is TGTGCCAGCAGCCAAGTAGTCAGGGTAGGGGGTTCACCCCTCCACTTT.

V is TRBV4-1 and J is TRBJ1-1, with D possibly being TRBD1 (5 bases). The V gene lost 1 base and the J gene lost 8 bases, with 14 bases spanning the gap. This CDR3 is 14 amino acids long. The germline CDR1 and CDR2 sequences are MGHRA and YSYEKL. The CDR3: CASSQGLAGWEAFF. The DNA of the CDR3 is TGCGCCAGCAGCCAAGGCCTTGCAGGGTGGGAAGCTTTCTTT.

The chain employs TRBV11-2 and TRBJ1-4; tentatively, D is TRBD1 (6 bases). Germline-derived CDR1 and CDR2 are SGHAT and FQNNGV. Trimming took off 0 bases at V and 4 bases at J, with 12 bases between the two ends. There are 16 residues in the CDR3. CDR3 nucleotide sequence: TGTGCCAGCAGCTTAGATGTGACAGGCCTTAATGAAAAACTGTTTTTT. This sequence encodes CASSLDVTGLNEKLFF.

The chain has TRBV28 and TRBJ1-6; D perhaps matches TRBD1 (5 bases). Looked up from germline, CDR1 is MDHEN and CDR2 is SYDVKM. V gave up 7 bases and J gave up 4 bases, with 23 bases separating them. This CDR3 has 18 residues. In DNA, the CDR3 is TGTGCCAGCACACCACTTCAACTGCAGGGCGGATATAATTCACCCCTCCACTTT. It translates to CASTPLQLQGGYNSPLHF.

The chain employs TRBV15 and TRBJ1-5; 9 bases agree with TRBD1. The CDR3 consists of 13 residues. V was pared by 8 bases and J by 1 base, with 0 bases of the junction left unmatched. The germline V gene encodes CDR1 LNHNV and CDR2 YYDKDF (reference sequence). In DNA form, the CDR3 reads TGTGCCACCGGGACAGGGAGCAATCAGCCCCAGCATTTT. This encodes CATGTGSNQPQHF.

CDR3 DNA sequence: TGCAGCGTTTCCGCGGGACAGGGTTCAAATACGCAGTATTTT. This translates into CSVSAGQGSNTQYF. The chain couples TRBV29-1 to TRBJ2-3; 9 bases fit TRBD1. V shed 5 bases and J 7 bases; nucleotides not matched to a gene: 10. This CDR3 has 14 residues. The germline V gene has CDR1 SQVTM and CDR2 ANQGSEA.

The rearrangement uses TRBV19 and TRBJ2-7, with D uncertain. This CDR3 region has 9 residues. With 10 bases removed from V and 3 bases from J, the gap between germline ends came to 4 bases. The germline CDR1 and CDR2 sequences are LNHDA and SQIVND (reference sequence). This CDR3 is CANIYEQYF. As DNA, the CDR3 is TGTGCCAACATCTACGAGCAGTACTTC. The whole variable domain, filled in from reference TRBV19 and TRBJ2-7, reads DGGITQSPKYLFRKEGQNVTLSCEQNLNHDAMYWYRQDPGQGLRLIYYSQIVNDFQKGDIAEGYSVSREKKESFPLTVTSAQKNPTAFYLCANIYEQYFGPGTRLTVT.

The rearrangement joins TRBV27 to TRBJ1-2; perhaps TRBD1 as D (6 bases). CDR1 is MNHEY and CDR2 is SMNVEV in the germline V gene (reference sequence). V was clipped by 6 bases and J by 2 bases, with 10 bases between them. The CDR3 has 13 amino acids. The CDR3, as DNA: TGTGCCAGCAGCTGGACAGCAAACTATGGCTACACCTTC. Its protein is CASSWTANYGYTF.

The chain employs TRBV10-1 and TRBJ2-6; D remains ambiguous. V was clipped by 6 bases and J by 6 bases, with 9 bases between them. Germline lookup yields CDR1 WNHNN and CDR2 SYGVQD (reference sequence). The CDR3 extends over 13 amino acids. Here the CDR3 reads CASSPSLANVLTF. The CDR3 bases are TGCGCCAGCAGCCCATCCTTGGCCAACGTCCTGACTTTC.

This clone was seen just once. CDR3 DNA: TGTGCCAGTAGTCTGTCAGATACGCAGTATTTT. Translation gives CASSLSDTQYF. V and J are TRBV19 and TRBJ2-3, with no clear D. The CDR3 totals 11 residues. CDR1 LNHDA and CDR2 SQIVND come from the germline V gene (reference sequence). The V end was cut by 5 bases, the J end by 4 bases, with 4 bases between.

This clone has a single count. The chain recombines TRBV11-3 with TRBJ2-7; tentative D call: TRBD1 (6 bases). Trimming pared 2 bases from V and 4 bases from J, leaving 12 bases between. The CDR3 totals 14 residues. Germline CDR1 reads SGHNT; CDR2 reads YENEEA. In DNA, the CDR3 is TGTGCCAGCAGCTTAAGGCCAGGGGAATACGAGCAGTACTTC. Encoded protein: CASSLRPGEYEQYF.

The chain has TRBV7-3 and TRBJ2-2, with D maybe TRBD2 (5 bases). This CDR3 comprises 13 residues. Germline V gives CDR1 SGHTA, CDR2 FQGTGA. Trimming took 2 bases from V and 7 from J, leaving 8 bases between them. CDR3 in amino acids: CASSLRGVGELFF. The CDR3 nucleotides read TGTGCCAGCAGCTTACGGGGAGTCGGGGAGCTGTTTTTT. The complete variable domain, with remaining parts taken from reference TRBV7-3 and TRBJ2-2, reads GAGVSQTPSNKVTEKGKYVELRCDPISGHTALYWYRQSLGQGPEFLIYFQGTGAADDSGLPNDRFFAVRPEGSVSTLKIQRTERGDSAVYLCASSLRGVGELFFGEGSRLTVL.

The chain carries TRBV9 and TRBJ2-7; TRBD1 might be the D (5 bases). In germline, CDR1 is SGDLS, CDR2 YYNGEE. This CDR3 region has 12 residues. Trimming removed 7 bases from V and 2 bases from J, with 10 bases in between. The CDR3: CASQGEAYEQYF. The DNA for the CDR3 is TGTGCCAGCCAGGGTGAGGCCTACGAGCAGTACTTC.

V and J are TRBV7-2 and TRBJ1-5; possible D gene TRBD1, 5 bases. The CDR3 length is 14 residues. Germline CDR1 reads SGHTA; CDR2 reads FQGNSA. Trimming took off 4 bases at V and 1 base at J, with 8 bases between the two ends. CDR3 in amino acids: CASSWGTSNQPQHF. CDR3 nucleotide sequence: TGTGCCAGCAGCTGGGGGACGAGCAATCAGCCCCAGCATTTT. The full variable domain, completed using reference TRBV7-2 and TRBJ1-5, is GAGVSQSPSNKVTEKGKDVELRCDPISGHTALYWYRQSLGQGLEFLIYFQGNSAPDKSGLPSDRFSAERTGGSVSTLTIQRTQQEDSAVYLCASSWGTSNQPQHFGDGTRLSIL.

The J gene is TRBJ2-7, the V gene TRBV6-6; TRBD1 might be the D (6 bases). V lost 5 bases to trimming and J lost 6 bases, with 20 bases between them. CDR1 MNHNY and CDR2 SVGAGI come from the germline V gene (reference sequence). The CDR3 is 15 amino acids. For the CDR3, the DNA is TGTGCCAGCAGTACATTGGGGCAGGGGCACGGCGAGCAGTACTTC. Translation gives CASSTLGQGHGEQYF.

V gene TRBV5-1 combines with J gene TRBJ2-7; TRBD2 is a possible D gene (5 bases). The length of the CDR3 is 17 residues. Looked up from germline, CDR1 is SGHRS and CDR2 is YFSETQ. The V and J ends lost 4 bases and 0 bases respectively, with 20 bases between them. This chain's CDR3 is CASSLEGEGYRSYEQYF. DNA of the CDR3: TGCGCCAGCAGCCTCGAAGGCGAGGGATACCGCTCCTACGAGCAGTACTTC.

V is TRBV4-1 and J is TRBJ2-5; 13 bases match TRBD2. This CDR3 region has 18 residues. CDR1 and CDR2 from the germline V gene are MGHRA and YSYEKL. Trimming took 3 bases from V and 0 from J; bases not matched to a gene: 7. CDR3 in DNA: TGCGCCAGCAGCCAGGGGGGGACTAGCGGGATCTACCAAGAGACCCAGTACTTC. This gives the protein CASSQGGTSGIYQETQYF.

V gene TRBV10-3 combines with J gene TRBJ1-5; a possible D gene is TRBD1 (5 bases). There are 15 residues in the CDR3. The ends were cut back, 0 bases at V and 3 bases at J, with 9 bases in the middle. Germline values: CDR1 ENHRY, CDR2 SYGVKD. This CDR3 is CAISESGTDNQPQHF. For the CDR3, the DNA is TGTGCCATCAGTGAGTCAGGGACGGACAATCAGCCCCAGCATTTT.

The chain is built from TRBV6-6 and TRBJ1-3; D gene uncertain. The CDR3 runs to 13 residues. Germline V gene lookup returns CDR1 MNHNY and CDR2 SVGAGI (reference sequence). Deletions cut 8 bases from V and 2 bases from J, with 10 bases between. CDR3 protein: CASGITAGNTIYF. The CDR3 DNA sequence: TGTGCCAGCGGTATAACCGCTGGAAACACCATATATTTT.

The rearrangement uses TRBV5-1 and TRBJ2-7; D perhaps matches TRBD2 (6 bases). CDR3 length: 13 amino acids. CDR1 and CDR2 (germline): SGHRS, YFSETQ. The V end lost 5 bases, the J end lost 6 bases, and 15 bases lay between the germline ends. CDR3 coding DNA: TGCGCCAGCAGTCGCGGGACGCTCCGCGAGCAGTACTTC. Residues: CASSRGTLREQYF.